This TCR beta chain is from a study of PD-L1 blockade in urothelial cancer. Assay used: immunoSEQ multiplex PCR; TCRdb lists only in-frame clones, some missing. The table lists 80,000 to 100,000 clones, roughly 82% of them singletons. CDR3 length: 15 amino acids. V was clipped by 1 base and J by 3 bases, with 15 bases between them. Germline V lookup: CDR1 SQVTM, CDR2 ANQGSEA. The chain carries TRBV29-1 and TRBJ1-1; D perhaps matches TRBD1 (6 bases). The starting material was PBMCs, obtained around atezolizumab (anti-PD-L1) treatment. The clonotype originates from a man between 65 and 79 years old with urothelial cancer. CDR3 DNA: TGCAGCGTTGAAGTATTAGGGGAGGGGGACACTGAAGCTTTCTTT. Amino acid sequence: CSVEVLGEGDTEAFF.